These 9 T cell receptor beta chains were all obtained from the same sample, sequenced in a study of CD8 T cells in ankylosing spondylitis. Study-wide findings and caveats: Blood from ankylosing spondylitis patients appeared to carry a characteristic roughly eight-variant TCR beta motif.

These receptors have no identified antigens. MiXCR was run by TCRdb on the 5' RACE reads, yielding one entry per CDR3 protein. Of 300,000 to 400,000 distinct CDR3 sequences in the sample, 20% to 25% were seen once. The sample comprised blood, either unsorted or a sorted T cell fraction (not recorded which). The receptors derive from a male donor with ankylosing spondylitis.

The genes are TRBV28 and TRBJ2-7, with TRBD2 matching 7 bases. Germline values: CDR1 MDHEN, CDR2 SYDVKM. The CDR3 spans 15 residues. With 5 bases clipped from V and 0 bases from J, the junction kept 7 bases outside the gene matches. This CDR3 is CASSPPGGGSYEQYF. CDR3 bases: TGTGCCAGCAGTCCGCCGGGGGGTGGCTCCTACGAGCAGTACTTC. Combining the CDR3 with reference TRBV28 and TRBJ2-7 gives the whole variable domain DVKVTQSSRYLVKRTGEKVFLECVQDMDHENMFWYRQDPGLGLRLIYFSYDVKMKEKGDIPEGYSVSREKKERFSLILESASTNQTSMYLCASSPPGGGSYEQYFGPGTRLTVT.

The CDR3 bases are TGTGCCAGCAGGAAAGGGGGAACGGACTACGAGCAGTACTTC. Protein: CASRKGGTDYEQYF. This rearrangement joins TRBV27 to TRBJ2-7, with TRBD1 as a possible D gene (6 bases). The CDR3 is 14 residues long. Trimming cost V 6 bases and J 3 bases, with 15 bases left between them. In germline, CDR1 is MNHEY, CDR2 SMNVEV (reference sequence).

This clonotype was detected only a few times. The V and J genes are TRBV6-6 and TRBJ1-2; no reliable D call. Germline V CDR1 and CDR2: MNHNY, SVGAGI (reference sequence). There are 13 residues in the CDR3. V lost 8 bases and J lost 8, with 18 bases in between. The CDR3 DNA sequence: TGTGCCAGCGCCAGGACTGCCGAAGGAGGCTACACCTTC. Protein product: CASARTAEGGYTF.

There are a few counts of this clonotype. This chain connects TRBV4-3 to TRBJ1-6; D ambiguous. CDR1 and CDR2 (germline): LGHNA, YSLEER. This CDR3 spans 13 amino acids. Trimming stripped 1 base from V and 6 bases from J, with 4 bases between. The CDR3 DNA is TGCGCCAGCAGCCAAGGGGTTAATTCACCCCTCCACTTT. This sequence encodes CASSQGVNSPLHF.

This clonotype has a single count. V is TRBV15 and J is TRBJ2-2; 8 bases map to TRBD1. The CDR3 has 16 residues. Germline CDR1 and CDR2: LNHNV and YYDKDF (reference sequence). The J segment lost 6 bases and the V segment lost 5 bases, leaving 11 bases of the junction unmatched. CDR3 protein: CATSARDRLPAGELFF. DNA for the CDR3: TGTGCCACCAGCGCCCGGGACAGGCTTCCCGCCGGGGAGCTGTTTTTT. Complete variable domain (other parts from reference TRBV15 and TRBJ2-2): DAMVIQNPRYQVTQFGKPVTLSCSQTLNHNVMYWYQQKSSQAPKLLFHYYDKDFNNEADTPDNFQSRRPNTSFCFLDIRSPGLGDTAMYLCATSARDRLPAGELFFGEGSRLTVL.

The CDR3 protein is CASTSEGGGNEQFF. CDR3 bases: TGTGCCAGCACCAGTGAGGGCGGGGGCAATGAGCAGTTCTTC. This chain uses TRBV28 with TRBJ2-1; 7 bases line up with TRBD2. This CDR3 spans 14 amino acids. Germline assignment: CDR1 MDHEN and CDR2 SYDVKM. Trimming took 7 bases from V and 6 from J; bases not matched to a gene: 9.

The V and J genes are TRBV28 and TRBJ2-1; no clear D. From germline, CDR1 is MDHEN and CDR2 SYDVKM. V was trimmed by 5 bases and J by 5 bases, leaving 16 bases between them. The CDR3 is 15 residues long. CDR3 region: CASSDASRRNNEQFF. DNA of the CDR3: TGTGCCAGCAGTGATGCCTCTCGAAGAAACAATGAGCAGTTCTTC. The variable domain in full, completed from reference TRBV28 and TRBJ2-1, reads DVKVTQSSRYLVKRTGEKVFLECVQDMDHENMFWYRQDPGLGLRLIYFSYDVKMKEKGDIPEGYSVSREKKERFSLILESASTNQTSMYLCASSDASRRNNEQFFGPGTRLTVL.

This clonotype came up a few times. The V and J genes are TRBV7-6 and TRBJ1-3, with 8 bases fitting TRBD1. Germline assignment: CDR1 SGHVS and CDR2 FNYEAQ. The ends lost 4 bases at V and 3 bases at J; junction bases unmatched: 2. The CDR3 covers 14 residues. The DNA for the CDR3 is TGTGCCAGCAGCTGGGGGACAGGTGGAAACACCATATATTTT. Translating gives CASSWGTGGNTIYF.

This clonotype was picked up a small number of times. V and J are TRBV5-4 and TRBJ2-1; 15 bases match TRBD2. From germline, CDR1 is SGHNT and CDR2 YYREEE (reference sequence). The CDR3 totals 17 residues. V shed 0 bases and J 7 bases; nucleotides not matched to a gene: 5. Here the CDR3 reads CASSLGTSGRAANEQFF. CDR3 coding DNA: TGTGCCAGCAGCTTGGGGACTAGCGGGAGGGCGGCGAATGAGCAGTTCTTC.